The 27 T cell receptor beta chains in this list originate from one sample, sequenced in a study of blood T cell repertoires in COVID-19. Assay: immunoSEQ multiplex PCR; the TCRdb copy retains only in-frame clones and omits some. Counted here are 300,000 to 400,000 clones, roughly 87% occurring once; the ten biggest clones make up 9.9%. The specimen was peripheral blood. The receptors here all came from a man aged 25-45 years with COVID-19, enrolled during active disease.

This clone was seen a single time. The chain uses TRBV13 and TRBJ1-2; D is unclear. This CDR3 has 18 amino acids. Germline lookup yields CDR1 PRHDT and CDR2 FYEKMQ (reference sequence). V lost 6 bases, J lost 0 bases, and 23 bases lay in between. The CDR3 reads CASSFQTSLTYSNYGYTF. CDR3 nucleotide sequence: TGTGCCAGCAGTTTCCAGACATCGCTGACCTATTCTAACTATGGCTACACCTTC.

The genes are TRBV5-4 and TRBJ2-6; D remains unclear. There are 16 residues in the CDR3. V was cut by 4 bases and J by 0 bases, with 11 bases left in between. CDR1 and CDR2 from the germline V gene are SGHNT and YYREEE (reference sequence). The CDR3 DNA follows: TGTGCCAGCAGCCCCCAGATCACCTCTGGGGCCAACGTCCTGACTTTC. It translates to CASSPQITSGANVLTF. The complete variable domain, with remaining parts taken from reference TRBV5-4 and TRBJ2-6, reads ETGVTQSPTHLIKTRGQQVTLRCSSQSGHNTVSWYQQALGQGPQFIFQYYREEENGRGNFPPRFSGLQFPNYSSELNVNALELDDSALYLCASSPQITSGANVLTFGAGSRLTVL.

The gene calls are TRBV11-3 and TRBJ2-2; 11 bases are shared with TRBD1. The junction had 3 bases not matched to a gene; V was cut back by 3 bases and J by 0 bases. This CDR3 region has 17 residues. Germline V gives CDR1 SGHNT, CDR2 YENEEA. This CDR3 reads CASSLDRGPSNTGELFF. For the CDR3, the DNA is TGTGCCAGCAGCTTGGACAGGGGGCCATCGAACACCGGGGAGCTGTTTTTT. Full variable domain (outside the CDR3, taken from reference TRBV11-3 and TRBJ2-2): EAGVVQSPRYKIIEKKQPVAFWCNPISGHNTLYWYLQNLGQGPELLIRYENEEAVDDSQLPKDRFSAERLKGVDSTLKIQPAELGDSAVYLCASSLDRGPSNTGELFFGEGSRLTVL.

In its sample, this clone was seen a few times. V usage is TRBV2 and J usage is TRBJ2-1; TRBD2 agrees at 9 bases. V lost 0 bases and J lost 4; bases outside the gene matches: 4. This CDR3 has 16 amino acids. The germline V gene encodes CDR1 SNHLY and CDR2 FYNNEI. For the CDR3, the DNA is TGTGCCAGCAGTGAAGCGCCTAGCGGGAATTACAATGAGCAGTTCTTC. Residues: CASSEAPSGNYNEQFF. Full variable domain (rest looked up from reference TRBV2 and TRBJ2-1): EPEVTQTPSHQVTQMGQEVILRCVPISNHLYFYWYRQILGQKVEFLVSFYNNEISEKSEIFDDQFSVERPDGSNFTLKIRSTKLEDSAMYFCASSEAPSGNYNEQFFGPGTRLTVL.

This chain connects TRBV5-4 to TRBJ1-1; 7 bases align to TRBD1. Germline assignment: CDR1 SGHNT and CDR2 YYREEE (reference sequence). The CDR3 covers 14 residues. V was clipped by 4 bases and J by 5 bases; unmatched bases: 8. The CDR3 loop reads CASSVTGLGTEAFF. As DNA, the CDR3 is TGTGCCAGCAGCGTGACAGGGTTGGGGACTGAAGCTTTCTTT.

The V call is TRBV5-6, the J call TRBJ2-1; no firm D call. From germline, CDR1 is SGHDT and CDR2 YYEEEE. Trimming shortened V by 0 bases and J by 0 bases, and 4 bases separated the two germline ends. This CDR3 comprises 14 residues. The CDR3 reads CASSLGASYNEQFF. CDR3 sequence (DNA): TGTGCCAGCAGCTTGGGGGCCTCCTACAATGAGCAGTTCTTC.

The chain combines TRBV7-9 with TRBJ1-5; no definite D call. The V gene's germline CDR1 is SEHNR and CDR2 FQNEAQ (reference sequence). Trimming removed 0 bases at V and 7 bases at J, with 13 bases between. The CDR3 spans 15 residues. CDR3 DNA sequence: TGTGCCAGCAGCTTAGCAGGCCCGTCGGGGCAGCCCCAGCATTTT. It encodes CASSLAGPSGQPQHF.

V gene TRBV25-1 combines with J gene TRBJ1-4; 9 bases are a match to TRBD1. This CDR3 has 14 residues. Germline V gene sequence: CDR1 MGHDK, CDR2 SYGVNS. J gave up 10 bases and V 4 bases, and 7 bases lay outside the gene matches. Here the CDR3 DNA reads TGTGCCAGCAGTGCGGGACAGGGAGCCAGAAAACTGTTTTTT. Translated, it gives CASSAGQGARKLFF. The whole variable domain, filled in from reference TRBV25-1 and TRBJ1-4, reads EADIYQTPRYLVIGTGKKITLECSQTMGHDKMYWYQQDPGMELHLIHYSYGVNSTEKGDLSSESTVSRIRTEHFPLTLESARPSHTSQYLCASSAGQGARKLFFGSGTQLSVL.

The sample holds one count of this clone. This chain joins TRBV5-1 and TRBJ2-3; D gene uncertain. Germline V gives CDR1 SGHRS, CDR2 YFSETQ. The V gene lost 4 bases and the J gene lost 3 bases, with 12 bases spanning the gap. The CDR3 length is 14 residues. In DNA, the CDR3 is TGCGCCAGCAGCCGTCCCCACGGGACAGATACGCAGTATTTT. Protein sequence: CASSRPHGTDTQYF.

This clone was observed a few times. V gene TRBV7-2 combines with J gene TRBJ1-3; maybe TRBD1 (5 bases). The CDR3 totals 17 residues. The germline V gene encodes CDR1 SGHTA and CDR2 FQGNSA. V shed 1 base and J shed 0 bases, with 13 bases lying between them. CDR3 sequence: CASSLGSRADSGNTIYF. The CDR3 DNA is TGTGCCAGCAGCTTAGGTTCCAGGGCCGACTCTGGAAACACCATATATTTT.

The count of this clone is one. The chain combines TRBV15 with TRBJ2-7; 10 bases fit TRBD2. V was pared by 3 bases and J by 1 base, with 12 bases of the junction left unmatched. The CDR3 has 18 amino acids. Germline CDR1 LNHNV, CDR2 YYDKDF (reference sequence). CDR3 loop: CATSRQVQLAGMSYEQYF. The CDR3 bases are TGTGCCACCAGCAGGCAGGTCCAACTAGCGGGGATGTCCTACGAGCAGTACTTC.

The chain links TRBV6-1 to TRBJ2-1, with no clear D. Germline lookup yields CDR1 MNHNS and CDR2 SASEGT. The CDR3 is 15 residues long. V lost 2 bases to trimming and J lost 0 bases, with 8 bases between them. This chain's CDR3 is CASSEMVSSYNEQFF. Written as DNA, the CDR3 is TGTGCCAGCAGTGAAATGGTTAGCTCCTACAATGAGCAGTTCTTC.

This chain links TRBV7-2 with TRBJ1-3, with TRBD1 matching over 8 bases. Trimming took 1 base from V and 3 from J; bases not matched to a gene: 5. The CDR3 covers 16 residues. Germline V gene sequence: CDR1 SGHTA, CDR2 FQGNSA. This chain's CDR3 is CASSLGTGYYGNTIYF. Written as DNA, the CDR3 is TGTGCCAGCAGCTTAGGGACAGGGTATTATGGAAACACCATATATTTT.

The chain uses TRBV4-1 and TRBJ2-4, with 12 nucleotides matching TRBD1. V lost 0 bases and J lost 3; bases outside the gene matches: 12. The germline V gene encodes CDR1 MGHRA and CDR2 YSYEKL. CDR3 size: 20 residues. The CDR3 DNA follows: TGCGCCAGCAGCCAAGAAAGCCCGGGACAGGGGGCGTGGGGCAAAAACATTCAGTACTTC. This sequence encodes CASSQESPGQGAWGKNIQYF.

This clone was found once. The chain uses TRBV5-6 and TRBJ2-1, with D perhaps matching TRBD1 (6 bases). Germline CDR1 and CDR2: SGHDT and YYEEEE. Trimming removed 1 base from V and 9 bases from J, with 17 bases in between. The CDR3 loop spans 15 amino acids. CDR3 region: CASSLLGHIIGEQFF. In nucleotides, the CDR3 is TGTGCCAGCAGCTTGCTGGGACATATTATAGGTGAGCAGTTCTTC.

This chain links TRBV29-1 with TRBJ2-7; 8 bases match TRBD2. The V and J ends lost 1 base and 9 bases, in that order; junction bases with no gene match: 11. This CDR3 is 14 amino acids long. Germline lookup yields CDR1 SQVTM and CDR2 ANQGSEA. DNA for the CDR3: TGCAGCGTTGAAGGGGCGGGAGGAGGACGGGTGCAGTACTTC. It codes for CSVEGAGGGRVQYF.

The chain employs TRBV7-9 and TRBJ2-3; TRBD1 is a possible D gene (5 bases). CDR1 and CDR2 (germline): SEHNR, FQNEAQ (reference sequence). V gave up 8 bases and J gave up 5 bases, with 11 bases separating them. The length of the CDR3 is 12 residues. The CDR3 spells CASVGQGDTQYF. DNA of the CDR3: TGTGCCAGCGTGGGGCAGGGAGATACGCAGTATTTT.

This chain connects TRBV28 to TRBJ1-2; 9 bases align to TRBD1. V was clipped by 1 base and J by 6 bases; unmatched bases: 6. This CDR3 has 15 residues. The germline V gene encodes CDR1 MDHEN and CDR2 SYDVKM. CDR3: CASSLLPGQGNGYTF. The CDR3 nucleotides read TGTGCCAGCAGTTTATTACCGGGACAGGGAAATGGCTACACCTTC.

J is TRBJ1-1 and V is TRBV20-1, with D perhaps matching TRBD1 (5 bases). V was clipped by 3 bases and J by 0 bases, with 17 bases between them. The CDR3 loop spans 16 amino acids. Germline CDR1 reads DFQATT; CDR2 reads SNEGSKA (reference sequence). CDR3 DNA: TGCAGTGCTAGTGATCAGGGAGGGGTGATGAACACTGAAGCTTTCTTT. Amino acids: CSASDQGGVMNTEAFF.

The chain recombines TRBV7-2 with TRBJ2-2; a possible D gene is TRBD1 (5 bases). Germline assignment: CDR1 SGHTA and CDR2 FQGNSA. The CDR3 spans 14 residues. Trimming took 5 bases from V and 1 from J, leaving 8 bases between them. The CDR3, as DNA: TGTGCCAGCAGCCAAACAGGGAACACCGGGGAGCTGTTTTTT. Its translation is CASSQTGNTGELFF.

The rearrangement links TRBV19 to TRBJ2-7; perhaps TRBD1 as D (5 bases). The CDR3 length is 14 residues. Looked up from germline, CDR1 is LNHDA and CDR2 is SQIVND (reference sequence). V shed 3 bases and J shed 3 bases, with 12 bases lying between them. For the CDR3, the DNA is TGTGCCAGTAGTATCTCTGGACAATACTACGAGCAGTACTTC. This translates into CASSISGQYYEQYF. The full variable domain, in which reference TRBV19 and TRBJ2-7 provide the parts outside the CDR3, is DGGITQSPKYLFRKEGQNVTLSCEQNLNHDAMYWYRQDPGQGLRLIYYSQIVNDFQKGDIAEGYSVSREKKESFPLTVTSAQKNPTAFYLCASSISGQYYEQYFGPGTRLTVT.

This rearrangement joins TRBV7-9 to TRBJ1-4; D gene ambiguous. V shed 5 bases and J shed 5 bases, with 24 bases lying between them. The CDR3 covers 18 residues. Germline values: CDR1 SEHNR, CDR2 FQNEAQ (reference sequence). In DNA form, the CDR3 reads TGTGCCAGCAGCCGATCAGCTACCCCCCGGGAAGGAAATGAAAAACTGTTTTTT. Protein product: CASSRSATPREGNEKLFF.

The CDR3 DNA follows: TGTGCCAGCAGCGGGACAGTGAACATTCAGTACTTC. This translates into CASSGTVNIQYF. V and J are TRBV9 and TRBJ2-4, with a weak D call TRBD1 (6 bases). This CDR3 spans 12 amino acids. V was shortened by 3 bases and J by 7 bases, with 8 bases between the two germline ends. Germline V gene lookup returns CDR1 SGDLS and CDR2 YYNGEE.

The V gene is TRBV6-1, the J gene TRBJ2-3, with D tentatively TRBD2 (6 bases). Germline assignment: CDR1 MNHNS and CDR2 SASEGT. This CDR3 spans 18 amino acids. Trimming removed 4 bases from V and 2 bases from J, with 22 bases in between. The CDR3 nucleotides are TGTGCCAGCAGTGTTGCATCCACGTTAGCGGTTGACACAGATACGCAGTATTTT. It encodes CASSVASTLAVDTDTQYF.

V usage is TRBV6-6 and J usage is TRBJ1-6; TRBD1 agrees at 7 bases. V lost 7 bases and J lost 14; bases outside the gene matches: 20. Per the germline V gene, CDR1 is MNHNY and CDR2 is SVGAGI (reference sequence). This CDR3 region has 16 residues. The CDR3 protein is CASTLPGDSAAISLHF. CDR3 in DNA: TGTGCCAGCACCCTACCCGGGGACAGCGCAGCAATATCCCTCCACTTT.

This chain links TRBV9 with TRBJ1-1; D may be TRBD1 (6 bases). Trimming took off 4 bases at V and 6 bases at J, with 19 bases between the two ends. This CDR3 region has 15 residues. Germline V CDR1 and CDR2: SGDLS, YYNGEE. The DNA for the CDR3 is TGTGCCAGCAGCCCCCGACAGGAGAAGGAGGCTGAAGCTTTCTTT. Translated: CASSPRQEKEAEAFF.

CDR3 protein: CASSYALDSSYEQYF. CDR3 in DNA: TGTGCCAGCAGTTACGCCTTAGACAGTTCCTACGAGCAGTACTTC. The rearrangement uses TRBV6-6 and TRBJ2-7; weak D call: TRBD1 (5 bases). Trimming pared 2 bases from V and 1 base from J, leaving 12 bases between. Germline V lookup: CDR1 MNHNY, CDR2 SVGAGI (reference sequence). The CDR3 is made up of 15 amino acids.